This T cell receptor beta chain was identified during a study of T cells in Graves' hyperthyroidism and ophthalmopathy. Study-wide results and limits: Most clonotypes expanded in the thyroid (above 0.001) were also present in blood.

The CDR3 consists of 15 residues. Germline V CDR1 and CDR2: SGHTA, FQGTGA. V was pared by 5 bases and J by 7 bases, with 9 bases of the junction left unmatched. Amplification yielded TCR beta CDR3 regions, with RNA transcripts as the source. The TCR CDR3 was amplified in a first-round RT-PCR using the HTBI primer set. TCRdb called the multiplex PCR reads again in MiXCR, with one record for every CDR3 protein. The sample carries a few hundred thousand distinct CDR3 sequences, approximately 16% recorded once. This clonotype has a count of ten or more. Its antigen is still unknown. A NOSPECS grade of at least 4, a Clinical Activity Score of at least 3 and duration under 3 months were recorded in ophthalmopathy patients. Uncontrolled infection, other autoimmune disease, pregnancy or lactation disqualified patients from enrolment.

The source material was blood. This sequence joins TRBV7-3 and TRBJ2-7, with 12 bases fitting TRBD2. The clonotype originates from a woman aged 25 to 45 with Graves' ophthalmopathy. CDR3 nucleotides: TGTGCCAGCAGCCCAGCTGGGACTAGCGGGTGGGAGCAGTACTTC. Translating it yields CASSPAGTSGWEQYF.